One and the same sample provided the 23 T cell receptor beta chains below, sequenced in a study of blood T cell repertoires in COVID-19 (dated by TCRdb to about 2020). Library construction relied on the immunoSEQ multiplex PCR assay. Held by TCRdb, this immuneACCESS table contains in-frame sequences only and omits some clones. Under half of the omission traces to an unresolved V gene where checked; the cause of the rest is unknown. In all, the sample holds hundreds of thousands of clones, and approximately 89% of those were seen once. Approximately 1.8% of the sample belongs to the ten largest clones. Sequencing was done on a sample of peripheral blood. The receptors shown here come from a woman in her thirties with COVID-19, enrolled during active disease.

This clone was seen only once. This chain joins TRBV9 and TRBJ1-3; maybe TRBD1 (5 bases). The CDR3 length is 18 residues. In germline, CDR1 is SGDLS, CDR2 YYNGEE. V shed 0 bases and J shed 3 bases, with 19 bases lying between them. In nucleotides, the CDR3 is TGTGCCAGCAGCGTAGGGCAGGGCAAAGTATCCTTTGGAAACACCATATATTTT. Protein: CASSVGQGKVSFGNTIYF.

The CDR3, as DNA: TGTGCCAGCAGTCGAGCCGGGGAGCACACCGGGGAGCTGTTTTTT. Translation gives CASSRAGEHTGELFF. This chain uses TRBV6-2 or TRBV6-3 with TRBJ2-2; D perhaps matches TRBD2 (5 bases). V lost 5 bases to trimming and J lost 3 bases, with 13 bases between them. The germline CDR1 and CDR2 sequences are MNHEY and SVGEGT. This CDR3 comprises 15 residues.

This rearrangement joins TRBV5-1 to TRBJ2-1; possible D gene TRBD1, 6 bases. The V end was cut by 3 bases, the J end by 0 bases, with 13 bases between. The CDR3 has 16 amino acids. Germline V gene data show CDR1 as SGHRS and CDR2 as YFSETQ. The CDR3 nucleotides read TGCGCCAGCAGCTGGAAGACAGGATTCTCCTACAATGAGCAGTTCTTC. It translates to CASSWKTGFSYNEQFF.

This clone was seen just once. The chain uses TRBV5-8 and TRBJ1-4; no clear D. The CDR3 is made up of 14 amino acids. The germline V gene encodes CDR1 SGHTS and CDR2 YDEGEE. V was cut by 7 bases and J by 1 base, with 11 bases left in between. The CDR3, as DNA: TGTGCCAGCTCTCGAATAGAAACTAATGAAAAACTGTTTTTT. Translation: CASSRIETNEKLFF.

The rearrangement links TRBV3-1 (or the pseudogene TRBV3-2) to TRBJ2-5; 8 nucleotides agree with TRBD1. Germline CDR1 LGHDT, CDR2 YNNKEL (reference sequence). The CDR3 is 15 residues long. V shed 0 bases, J shed 5 bases, and the junction held 5 bases outside the gene matches. The CDR3 coding sequence is TGTGCCAGCAGCCAAGAAGGCAGGGGGCGGGAGACCCAGTACTTC. This encodes CASSQEGRGRETQYF.

The rearrangement links TRBV9 to TRBJ2-1; 10 nucleotides align to TRBD2. The CDR3 length is 16 residues. The V and J ends lost 0 bases and 9 bases, in that order; junction bases with no gene match: 9. The V gene's germline CDR1 is SGDLS and CDR2 YYNGEE. The DNA of the CDR3 is TGTGCCAGCAGCGTAGCAAGCGGGGGGGCCCCCGGTGAGCAGTTCTTC. Translating it yields CASSVASGGAPGEQFF.

This clone is a singleton in its sample. The gene calls are TRBV5-5 and TRBJ1-5; 11 bases match TRBD1. The CDR3 covers 15 residues. Losses at the gene ends were 4 bases for V and 6 bases for J; bases not matched to a gene: 6. Germline V gene data show CDR1 as SGHKS and CDR2 as YYEKEE (reference sequence). The CDR3 sequence: CASSGTGGFGQPQHF. CDR3 nucleotide sequence: TGTGCCAGCAGCGGGACAGGGGGTTTTGGTCAGCCCCAGCATTTT.

This chain links TRBV11-2 with TRBJ2-7, with D perhaps TRBD1 (6 bases). Trimming left V 5 bases short and J 4 bases short, with 9 bases between. CDR3 length: 12 amino acids. Germline CDR1 reads SGHAT; CDR2 reads FQNNGV. The CDR3 bases are TGTGCCAGCAGCCAGCAGGGGTACGAGCAGTACTTC. Translating gives CASSQQGYEQYF.

The chain recombines TRBV7-2 with TRBJ2-3; maybe TRBD2 (6 bases). CDR3 length: 15 amino acids. Per germline, CDR1 SGHTA and CDR2 FQGNSA. V gave up 1 base and J gave up 7 bases, with 15 bases separating them. CDR3 nucleotide sequence: TGTGCCAGCAGCTTAGTTGGGACTGGGTTTAATACGCAGTATTTT. It specifies CASSLVGTGFNTQYF.

J is TRBJ2-1 and V is TRBV5-1; D is unclear. Deletions cut 0 bases from V and 0 bases from J, with 7 bases between. Looked up from germline, CDR1 is SGHRS and CDR2 is YFSETQ. The CDR3 sequence is 15 residues long. CDR3 in DNA: TGCGCCAGCAGCTTGGACGGAGACTCCTACAATGAGCAGTTCTTC. It specifies CASSLDGDSYNEQFF.

This chain links TRBV30 with TRBJ2-7, with D unresolved. The CDR3 covers 11 residues. The V gene's germline CDR1 is GTSNPN and CDR2 SVGIG (reference sequence). V dropped 2 bases and J dropped 2 bases, with 4 bases sitting between them. This CDR3 is CAWSQAYEQYF. CDR3 sequence (DNA): TGTGCCTGGAGTCAGGCCTACGAGCAGTACTTC.

This clone was found once. The chain recombines TRBV16 with TRBJ2-1, with 9 bases lining up with TRBD2. This CDR3 is 14 amino acids long. CDR1 and CDR2 from the germline V gene are KGHSY and FQNENV. V gave up 4 bases and J gave up 5 bases; unmatched junction bases: 3. In DNA form, the CDR3 reads TGTGCCAGCAGCCGACTAGCGGATGACAATGAGCAGTTCTTC. Translating it yields CASSRLADDNEQFF.

The chain is built from TRBV12-3 or TRBV12-4 and TRBJ1-3, with TRBD1 as a possible D gene (5 bases). The CDR3 spans 13 residues. With 8 bases removed from V and 4 bases from J, the gap between germline ends came to 12 bases. The CDR3: CASGGSRGNTIYF. In nucleotides, the CDR3 is TGTGCCAGCGGGGGGTCGCGCGGAAACACCATATATTTT.

The chain recombines TRBV6-2 or TRBV6-3 with TRBJ1-1; 10 nucleotides align to TRBD1. The V segment lost 2 bases and the J segment 0 bases; nucleotides outside the gene matches: 6. Looked up from germline, CDR1 is MNHEY and CDR2 is SVGEGT. This CDR3 is 17 amino acids long. The DNA for the CDR3 is TGTGCCAGCAGTTACATGGGACAGGGGCATATGAACACTGAAGCTTTCTTT. Protein product: CASSYMGQGHMNTEAFF.

The count of this clone is one. This rearrangement joins TRBV6-5 to TRBJ2-7; weak D call: TRBD1 (6 bases). The germline CDR1 and CDR2 sequences are MNHEY and SVGAGI. V shed 6 bases and J shed 4 bases, with 16 bases lying between them. The CDR3 consists of 14 residues. The DNA for the CDR3 is TGTGCCAGCAGACCTCCGAACAGGGTGTACGAGCAGTACTTC. Translating it yields CASRPPNRVYEQYF.

This clone was seen once. The chain has TRBV11-3 and TRBJ1-6; 8 bases are a match to TRBD1. The CDR3 has 14 amino acids. V dropped 5 bases and J dropped 10; count of bases not matched to a gene: 7. The germline CDR1 and CDR2 sequences are SGHNT and YENEEA. In DNA form, the CDR3 reads TGTGCCAGCAGCCCACAGGGGGGAGGATCACCCCTCCACTTT. Its translation is CASSPQGGGSPLHF.

This clone appeared once. The genes are TRBV14 and TRBJ1-1; 7 positions agree with TRBD1. CDR1 is SGHDN and CDR2 is FVKESK in the germline V gene. The CDR3 totals 14 residues. V shed 4 bases and J 3 bases; nucleotides not matched to a gene: 5. The CDR3 DNA reads TGTGCCAGCAGCCGGACAGGATCCTACACTGAAGCTTTCTTT. Its protein is CASSRTGSYTEAFF.

The rearrangement uses TRBV12-5 and TRBJ2-7, with D unclear. The CDR3 length is 15 residues. Trimming shortened V by 6 bases and J by 3 bases, and 18 bases separated the two germline ends. Per the germline V gene, CDR1 is LGHNT and CDR2 is FRNRAP. CDR3 amino acids: CASGDGSGQNYEQYF. In DNA form, the CDR3 reads TGTGCTAGTGGGGATGGTAGTGGGCAGAACTACGAGCAGTACTTC.

The chain recombines TRBV6-5 with TRBJ2-2; 7 nucleotides match TRBD1. This CDR3 spans 15 amino acids. The germline gives CDR1 MNHEY, CDR2 SVGAGI. Unmatched junction bases numbered 5, after V lost 5 bases and J lost 2 bases. The CDR3 loop is CASSIQGSNTGELFF. The CDR3 nucleotides are TGTGCCAGCAGTATACAGGGGAGCAACACCGGGGAGCTGTTTTTT.

The chain combines TRBV5-4 with TRBJ1-2; a weak D match, TRBD1 (5 bases). There are 12 residues in the CDR3. CDR1 SGHNT and CDR2 YYREEE come from the germline V gene (reference sequence). Trimming cost V 3 bases and J 4 bases, with 7 bases left between them. This CDR3 is CASSSTGYGYTF. The CDR3 DNA follows: TGTGCCAGCAGCTCAACAGGCTATGGCTACACCTTC.

With respect to this clone: This sample includes further DNA sequences coding for the same CDR3. The chain recombines TRBV6-5 with TRBJ1-1, with D uncertain. The CDR3 length is 13 residues. V shed 2 bases and J shed 1 base, with 5 bases lying between them. Per the germline V gene, CDR1 is MNHEY and CDR2 is SVGAGI. The CDR3 protein is CASSYTGNTEAFF. The CDR3 region has the DNA TGTGCCAGCAGTTACACGGGGAACACTGAAGCTTTCTTT.

CDR3 nucleotide sequence: TGTGCCAGCAGCCACCCGGGACAGGGGAGGGACGAGCAGTACTTC. This encodes CASSHPGQGRDEQYF. The gene calls are TRBV4-2 and TRBJ2-7; TRBD1 agrees at 10 bases. J was trimmed by 5 bases and V by 3 bases; bases with no gene match: 7. In germline, CDR1 is LGHNA, CDR2 YNFKEQ. The CDR3 is made up of 15 amino acids.

The chain employs TRBV7-2 and TRBJ2-7; D is possibly TRBD1 (6 bases). Germline lookup yields CDR1 SGHTA and CDR2 FQGNSA. V was trimmed by 0 bases and J by 2 bases, leaving 8 bases between them. The CDR3 has 14 amino acids. CDR3: CASSLATGTYEQYF. The CDR3 DNA follows: TGTGCCAGCAGCTTAGCGACAGGAACCTACGAGCAGTACTTC.